Listed below are T cell receptor beta chains from one sample, sequenced in a study of CD8 T cells in Susac syndrome. MiXCR, run by TCRdb on the immunoSEQ multiplex PCR reads, gives a single entry per CDR3 protein. This repertoire shows around 160,000 distinct CDR3 sequences, around 94% found once; its top ten account for about 0.1%. Sequenced material: CD4+ T cells from PBMCs. Receptors originate from a human donor with multiple sclerosis. Both conserved end residues are part of each CDR3. A D gene is named only where the DNA matches it firmly. The size of a clone is reported for some rows only, either as once, few or many, or as a class for expanded clones.

J gene: TRBJ2-7; D gene: -; V gene: TRBV12-2; clone size: -; CDR3 DNA: TGTGCAAGTCGCTTAGTACCACGGACTAGCGGCTACGAGCAGTACTTC; CDR3 protein: CASRLVPRTSGYEQYF
J gene: TRBJ2-3; D gene: -; V gene: TRBV20-1; clone size: -; CDR3 DNA: TGCAGTGCTAGGCAGGGATCGCTCACAGATACGCAGTATTTT; CDR3 protein: CSARQGSLTDTQYF
J gene: TRBJ1-2; D gene: -; V gene: TRBV12-3/TRBV12-4; clone size: -; CDR3 DNA: TGTGCCAGCAGCTCCACAGGGTATGGCTACACCTTC; CDR3 protein: CASSSTGYGYTF
J gene: TRBJ2-4; D gene: TRBD2; V gene: TRBV13; clone size: -; CDR3 DNA: TGTGCCAGCAGCTTAAGGGAAGGGACTAGCGGACAAATAGGGCGGAACATTCAGTACTTC; CDR3 protein: CASSLREGTSGQIGRNIQYF
J gene: TRBJ2-7; D gene: TRBD1; V gene: TRBV5-1; clone size: once; CDR3 DNA: TGCGCCAGCAGCTTGGGAACGGGACAGGGGACCGAGCAGTACTTC; CDR3 protein: CASSLGTGQGTEQYF
J gene: TRBJ1-2; D gene: -; V gene: TRBV12-3/TRBV12-4; clone size: -; CDR3 DNA: TGTGCCGACTCCGACTTGAGGGGCTACACCTTC; CDR3 protein: CADSDLRGYTF
J gene: TRBJ2-7; D gene: -; V gene: TRBV12-3/TRBV12-4; clone size: -; CDR3 DNA: TGTGCCAGCAGTTTAGCGCCTGGGGAGCAGTACTTC; CDR3 protein: CASSLAPGEQYF
J gene: TRBJ2-5; D gene: -; V gene: TRBV7-6; clone size: -; CDR3 DNA: TGTGCCAGCAGCCAGCCGGGGCAGGGTTCAGGAGAGACCCAGTACTTC; CDR3 protein: CASSQPGQGSGETQYF
J gene: TRBJ2-3; D gene: -; V gene: TRBV3-1; clone size: once; CDR3 DNA: TGTGCCAGCAGCCTTGCAGGGGTATCGGGAGATACGCAGTATTTT; CDR3 protein: CASSLAGVSGDTQYF
J gene: TRBJ1-2; D gene: -; V gene: TRBV7-2; clone size: -; CDR3 DNA: TGTGCCAGCAGCTTAGACAGGGCCGGCTACACCTTC; CDR3 protein: CASSLDRAGYTF
J gene: TRBJ2-7; D gene: TRBD1; V gene: TRBV5-1; clone size: -; CDR3 DNA: TGCGCCAGCAGCGAGGGACAGGCGGACGAGCAGTACTTC; CDR3 protein: CASSEGQADEQYF
J gene: TRBJ2-1; D gene: TRBD2; V gene: TRBV19; clone size: -; CDR3 DNA: TGTGCCAGTAGTATAGAGCTCCCCGGTAGCGGGACCTACAATGAGCAGTTCTTC; CDR3 protein: CASSIELPGSGTYNEQFF
J gene: TRBJ2-3; D gene: TRBD2; V gene: TRBV20-1; clone size: -; CDR3 DNA: TGCAGTGCAACAATAGCGGGATCCTTCACAGATACGCAGTATTTT; CDR3 protein: CSATIAGSFTDTQYF
J gene: TRBJ2-1; D gene: TRBD2; V gene: TRBV28; clone size: once; CDR3 DNA: TGTGCCAGCAGCTTCCGGGACTATTACAATGAGCAGTTCTTC; CDR3 protein: CASSFRDYYNEQFF
J gene: TRBJ1-5; D gene: -; V gene: TRBV12-3/TRBV12-4; clone size: -; CDR3 DNA: TGTGCCAGCAGCCCTAGGCTGGAGGGAAGCAATCAGCCCCAGCATTTT; CDR3 protein: CASSPRLEGSNQPQHF
J gene: TRBJ1-2; D gene: TRBD1; V gene: TRBV7-9; clone size: -; CDR3 DNA: TGTGCCAGCAGTCCCGACAGGGGCAGGGGCTACACCTTC; CDR3 protein: CASSPDRGRGYTF
J gene: TRBJ2-5; D gene: -; V gene: TRBV3-1; clone size: once; CDR3 DNA: TGTGCCAGCAGCCGACGTAGCGGTAAAGAGACCCAGTACTTC; CDR3 protein: CASSRRSGKETQYF
J gene: TRBJ1-2; D gene: -; V gene: TRBV9; clone size: -; CDR3 DNA: TGTGCCAGCAGCGTAGGGTCGGGAATATCCGACAACTATGGCTACACCTTC; CDR3 protein: CASSVGSGISDNYGYTF
J gene: TRBJ1-2; D gene: -; V gene: TRBV5-6; clone size: -; CDR3 DNA: TGTGCCAGCAGCCGGGTTTTAGGCTACACCTTC; CDR3 protein: CASSRVLGYTF
J gene: TRBJ2-7; D gene: TRBD2; V gene: TRBV30; clone size: -; CDR3 DNA: TGTGCCTGGTGCAGCGGGGGCGGCTCCTACGAGCAGTACTTC; CDR3 protein: CAWCSGGGSYEQYF
J gene: TRBJ2-5; D gene: TRBD1; V gene: TRBV5-6; clone size: -; CDR3 DNA: TGTGCCAGCACCAGACAGGGGGCCGACTTACGAGAGACCCAGTACTTC; CDR3 protein: CASTRQGADLRETQYF
J gene: TRBJ1-1; D gene: -; V gene: TRBV14; clone size: -; CDR3 DNA: TGTGCCAGCAGCCAACAGCTGAGCACTGAAGCTTTCTTT; CDR3 protein: CASSQQLSTEAFF
J gene: TRBJ1-2; D gene: -; V gene: TRBV29-1; clone size: once; CDR3 DNA: TGCAGCGTTCGCGCCGCCGGGGGCCAACATGGCTACACCTTC; CDR3 protein: CSVRAAGGQHGYTF
J gene: TRBJ2-4; D gene: -; V gene: TRBV29-1; clone size: -; CDR3 DNA: TGCAGCGTTGCCCAGGGGTCGAACATTCAGTACTTC; CDR3 protein: CSVAQGSNIQYF
J gene: TRBJ2-1; D gene: -; V gene: TRBV11-1; clone size: -; CDR3 DNA: TGTGCCAGCAAGACGGGACCCAACAGGGATGAGCAGTTCTTC; CDR3 protein: CASKTGPNRDEQFF